One and the same sample provided the 6 T cell receptor beta chains below, sequenced in a study of siplizumab effects on memory and regulatory T cells. Measured with immunoSEQ multiplex PCR; TCRdb has only the in-frame clones, and not every one. Altogether approximately 110,000 clones are present, about 92% being singletons, with the ten largest covering approximately 0.32%. Sequencing input: CD4+ T cells sorted from blood. The receptors were gathered from a human donor in good health.

This rearrangement joins TRBV7-9 to TRBJ2-1; D ambiguous. Germline V gives CDR1 SEHNR, CDR2 FQNEAQ (reference sequence). V was shortened by 5 bases and J by 4 bases, with 9 bases between the two germline ends. There are 13 residues in the CDR3. CDR3 DNA sequence: TGTGCCAGCAGCCCCGCCGGGTACAATGAGCAGTTCTTC. Its translation is CASSPAGYNEQFF.

The gene calls are TRBV7-8 and TRBJ1-2; TRBD1 is a possible D gene (5 bases). CDR3 length: 14 amino acids. V was trimmed by 5 bases and J by 7 bases, leaving 17 bases between them. Germline V lookup: CDR1 SGHVS, CDR2 FQNEAQ. CDR3 region: CASSGLKAGSGYTF. CDR3 DNA: TGTGCCAGCAGCGGACTTAAGGCAGGGTCTGGCTACACCTTC. The whole variable domain, remainder taken from reference TRBV7-8 and TRBJ1-2, is GAGVSQSPRYKVAKRGQDVALRCDPISGHVSLFWYQQALGQGPEFLTYFQNEAQLDKSGLPSDRFFAERPEGSVSTLKIQRTQQEDSAVYLCASSGLKAGSGYTFGSGTRLTVV.

V usage is TRBV19 and J usage is TRBJ1-4, with 10 bases identical to TRBD1. From germline, CDR1 is LNHDA and CDR2 SQIVND (reference sequence). J gave up 4 bases and V 5 bases, and 4 bases lay outside the gene matches. The CDR3 has 15 amino acids. The chain's CDR3 is CASSPRDRGNEKLFF. The CDR3 nucleotides read TGTGCCAGTAGTCCCCGGGACAGGGGTAATGAAAAACTGTTTTTT. Combining the CDR3 with reference TRBV19 and TRBJ1-4 gives the whole variable domain DGGITQSPKYLFRKEGQNVTLSCEQNLNHDAMYWYRQDPGQGLRLIYYSQIVNDFQKGDIAEGYSVSREKKESFPLTVTSAQKNPTAFYLCASSPRDRGNEKLFFGSGTQLSVL.

The CDR3 loop reads CASSSNSLDEKLFF. CDR3 sequence (DNA): TGCGCCAGCAGCTCTAACTCCCTGGATGAAAAACTGTTTTTT. The rearrangement links TRBV5-1 to TRBJ1-4; D remains unclear. V gave up 3 bases and J gave up 6 bases, with 12 bases separating them. Looked up from germline, CDR1 is SGHRS and CDR2 is YFSETQ. The CDR3 has 14 residues.

The gene calls are TRBV19 and TRBJ1-1; weak D call: TRBD1 (6 bases). The CDR3 extends over 14 amino acids. Trimming removed 8 bases at V and 1 base at J, with 14 bases between. Germline V gene sequence: CDR1 LNHDA, CDR2 SQIVND (reference sequence). As DNA, the CDR3 is TGTGCCAGTGGGGCAGGGGTAGAGAACACTGAAGCTTTCTTT. Translated, it gives CASGAGVENTEAFF. The full variable domain, rest sourced from reference TRBV19 and TRBJ1-1, is DGGITQSPKYLFRKEGQNVTLSCEQNLNHDAMYWYRQDPGQGLRLIYYSQIVNDFQKGDIAEGYSVSREKKESFPLTVTSAQKNPTAFYLCASGAGVENTEAFFGQGTRLTVV.

This clone appeared a few times. The J gene is TRBJ1-1, the V gene TRBV18; the D is unclear. Germline loops: CDR1 KGHSH, CDR2 LQKENI. V lost 5 bases, J lost 4 bases, and 14 bases lay in between. The CDR3 length is 14 residues. The DNA of the CDR3 is TGTGCCAGCTCAGAGGTCACGGTTGGCACTGAAGCTTTCTTT. The encoded protein is CASSEVTVGTEAFF.